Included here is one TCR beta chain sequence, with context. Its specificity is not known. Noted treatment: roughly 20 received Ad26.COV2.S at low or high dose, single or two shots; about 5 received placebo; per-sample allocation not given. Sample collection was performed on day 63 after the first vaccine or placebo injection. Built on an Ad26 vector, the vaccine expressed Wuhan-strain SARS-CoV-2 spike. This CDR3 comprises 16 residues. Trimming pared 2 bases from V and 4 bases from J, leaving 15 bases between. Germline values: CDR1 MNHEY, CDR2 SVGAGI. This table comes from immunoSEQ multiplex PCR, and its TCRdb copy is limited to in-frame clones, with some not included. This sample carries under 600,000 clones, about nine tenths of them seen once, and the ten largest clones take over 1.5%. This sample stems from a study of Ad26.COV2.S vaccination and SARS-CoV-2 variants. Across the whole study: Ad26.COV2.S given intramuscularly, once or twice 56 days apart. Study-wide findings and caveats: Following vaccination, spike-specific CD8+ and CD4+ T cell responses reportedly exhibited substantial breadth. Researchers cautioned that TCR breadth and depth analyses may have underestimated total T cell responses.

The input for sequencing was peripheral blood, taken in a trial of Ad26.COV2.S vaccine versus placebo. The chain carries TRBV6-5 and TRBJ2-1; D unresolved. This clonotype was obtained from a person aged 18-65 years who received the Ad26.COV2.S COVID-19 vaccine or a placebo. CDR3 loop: CASSYNSPSYYNEQFF. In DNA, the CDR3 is TGTGCCAGCAGTTACAATTCACCCTCCTATTACAATGAGCAGTTCTTC.